This T cell receptor (beta chain) was sequenced in a study of identical twins. Regarding the study as a whole: Analyses of zero insertions could, in part, be confounded by invariant MAIT and iNKT cells. Models underestimated out-of-frame TCR alpha sharing in monozygotic twins. Cross-sectional statistics, not tracking of the same donors, supported the conclusions.

Germline V gene sequence: CDR1 DFQATT, CDR2 SNEGSKA (reference sequence). The CDR3 totals 13 residues. V dropped 5 bases and J dropped 0 bases, with 7 bases sitting between them. There are a few counts of this clonotype. What it recognizes is unknown. A template switching step contributed a universal primer site, while unique molecular identifiers were present in the cDNA. TCRdb reanalysed the 5' RACE reads using MiXCR and keeps one entry per CDR3 protein. Of fewer than 250,000 distinct CDR3 sequences listed, approximately 9% are singletons. The genes are TRBV20-1 and TRBJ1-4; D is possibly TRBD1 (6 bases). The sequencing input was memory (CD45RO+) T cells sorted from blood. The receptor's source is a young woman in good health. The CDR3 DNA sequence: TGCAGTGCTGGGACATCAACTAATGAAAAACTGTTTTTT. Translation: CSAGTSTNEKLFF.